The 6 T cell receptor beta chains reported below all come from one sample, sequenced in a study of blood T cells in healthy people across ages. The authors ran a second PCR of about 6 to 11 cycles using a sample-barcoded 5' primer and a J-beta primer mix. MiXCR, run by TCRdb on the 5' RACE reads, gives a single entry per CDR3 protein. The repertoire holds roughly 1.5 million distinct CDR3 sequences, 40% to 45% seen once, with more than 4% in the top ten. The sample consisted of blood. The receptors stem from a woman younger than 35 in good health.

This clonotype was counted only a few times. The J gene is TRBJ2-7, the V gene TRBV25-1; 13 bases match TRBD2. Unmatched junction bases numbered 7, after V lost 5 bases and J lost 9 bases. Germline V gene data show CDR1 as MGHDK and CDR2 as SYGVNS. This CDR3 contains 14 residues. This CDR3 is CASSQPGLAGRQYF. CDR3 sequence (DNA): TGTGCCAGCAGTCAACCGGGACTAGCGGGAAGGCAGTACTTC.

This clonotype was seen at least ten times. The chain is built from TRBV28 and TRBJ2-5, with TRBD1 as a possible D gene (5 bases). The V gene's germline CDR1 is MDHEN and CDR2 SYDVKM. Trimming pared 5 bases from V and 2 bases from J, leaving 9 bases between. CDR3 length: 13 residues. The CDR3 DNA follows: TGTGCCAGCAGTACAGGTGCACAAGAGACCCAGTACTTC. This sequence encodes CASSTGAQETQYF. The full variable domain, its missing parts supplied by reference TRBV28 and TRBJ2-5, is DVKVTQSSRYLVKRTGEKVFLECVQDMDHENMFWYRQDPGLGLRLIYFSYDVKMKEKGDIPEGYSVSREKKERFSLILESASTNQTSMYLCASSTGAQETQYFGPGTRLLVL.

The rearrangement uses TRBV7-6 and TRBJ1-2; 9 bases fit TRBD1. V shed 5 bases and J 3 bases; nucleotides not matched to a gene: 7. Germline loops: CDR1 SGHVS, CDR2 FNYEAQ. This CDR3 comprises 15 residues. The CDR3 spells CASSHNRDRDYGYTF. The CDR3 bases are TGTGCCAGCAGCCACAACCGGGACAGGGACTATGGCTACACCTTC.

The chain links TRBV20-1 to TRBJ2-7, with 12 bases aligning to TRBD2. Trimming took 1 base from V and 3 from J; bases not matched to a gene: 13. CDR3 size: 18 residues. CDR1 is DFQATT, CDR2 SNEGSKA, per germline (reference sequence). DNA of the CDR3: TGCAGTGCTAGAGCTGGGGGACTAGCGGGTGATTCTTTCTACGAGCAGTACTTC. Protein product: CSARAGGLAGDSFYEQYF.

This clonotype turned up a few times. The chain recombines TRBV2 with TRBJ2-5; the D gene could be TRBD1 or TRBD2 (5 bases each). V shed 7 bases and J shed 5 bases, with 11 bases lying between them. Germline CDR1 and CDR2: SNHLY and FYNNEI. CDR3 length: 12 residues. CDR3 loop: CASTLGTETQYF. In DNA form, the CDR3 reads TGTGCCAGCACGCTGGGGACGGAGACCCAGTACTTC.

The chain joins TRBV19 to TRBJ2-1; D may be TRBD2 (5 bases). Germline V lookup: CDR1 LNHDA, CDR2 SQIVND (reference sequence). V was shortened by 5 bases and J by 7 bases, with 15 bases between the two germline ends. This CDR3 region has 14 residues. The CDR3 here is CASSPGITLNEQFF. CDR3 sequence (DNA): TGTGCCAGTAGTCCCGGGATAACATTGAATGAGCAGTTCTTC.